This TCR beta chain was captured in a study of post-analysis software for immune sequencing data (dated by TCRdb to between 2015 and 2016). A note on the overall study: The recorded disease courses included relapsing-remitting, secondary progressive and progressive-relapsing multiple sclerosis, and some patients had no subtype annotation. A subset of samples was prepared in parallel using single-end sample barcoding, then pooled and co-amplified after Illumina adapter ligation. The patient repertoires were compared against approximately twelve previously published healthy control repertoires obtained from donors aged about 6 to 28 years. The paper's findings and limits, for the study overall: The multiple sclerosis patient group was slightly younger than the control group. Strong co-clustering of samples prepared in the same batch was shown by direct clustering with F measure, prompting a batch-effect correction. Normalized Chao1 diversity was significantly lower in multiple sclerosis patients than controls, suggesting substantial peripheral T-cell clonal expansion. Four or five TRBV segments, including TRBV5-6, TRBV5-1 and TRBV20-1, were significantly more frequent in patients than controls.

As encoded in the germline V gene, CDR1 is SGHTA while CDR2 is FQGNSA. V and J are truncated by 2 bases and 4 bases respectively, leaving an intervening sequence of 11 bases. The CDR3 has 15 amino acids, counting the end cysteine and phenylalanine. CDR3 DNA only is kept here, 45 bases in frame from base 1. This clonotype occurred a few times. Its antigen remains undetermined. Base qualities were left out, and no much larger clone turns up one base away. TCR beta repertoires were profiled from peripheral blood of roughly 13 young patients with multiple sclerosis to demonstrate the VDJtools post-analysis software. The patients with multiple sclerosis were children and adolescents between roughly 6 and 15 years of age. Library construction relied on PCR. The sequencing machine was an Illumina HiSeq 2500. To reduce PCR and sequencing biases, unique molecular identifiers were built into the TCR beta cDNA libraries. Per 1 to 10 million input T cells, around 500,000 cDNA molecules were obtained, such that each molecule approximated one T cell. The patient libraries were prepared and sequenced using the same protocol as the earlier healthy control dataset. Within a given batch, samples were prepared together, multiplexed and sequenced on the same HiSeq lane. Per the original workflow: Raw barcoded reads were processed with MIGEC, discarding single-read molecular identifier groups before consensus assembly and CDR3 extraction. Clonotype tables were post-analysed with VDJtools, and diversity was normalized by down-sampling all datasets to the smallest sample size. To correct batch-related cross-sample contamination, repertoire overlap clustering matched CDR3 amino acid sequences but not nucleotide sequences. TCRdb ran its own pipeline on the public reads, namely fastp trimming at Q25 and MiXCR clone calling, and kept in-frame beta chains. One record per CDR3 amino acid sequence lists the most common genes and DNA. These V and J calls rely on TCRdb rather than the paper's analysis. The sample records 180,000 or so distinct CDR3 sequences, 29% of which are singletons. The leading ten clones occupy 3% to 3.5% of the sample.

The sequencing sample was made of blood. The rearrangement joined TRBV7-2 to TRBJ1-4, with the D gene call left open. The receptor was derived from a girl under 18 with multiple sclerosis. The CDR3 reads CASSLIGRLNEKLFF. The DNA sequence follows: TGTGCCAGCAGCTTAATTGGTCGGCTTAATGAAAAACTGTTTTTT.